Shown below are 27 T cell receptor beta chains from a single sample sequenced in a study of T-cell reconstitution after alpha-beta-depleted transplantation in children. The TCRbeta library incorporated unique molecular identifiers. Via MiXCR, TCRdb re-called the PCR reads, giving one row per CDR3 protein. The sample lists a few hundred thousand distinct CDR3 sequences, over 9% occurring once. The sample in question was PBMCs from the stem cell graft donor, obtained from the stem cell graft. These receptors came from a human donor who donated a stem cell graft to a child with acute lymphoblastic leukemia.

This clonotype was recorded a few times. The gene calls are TRBV7-2 and TRBJ2-2; D not certain. In germline, CDR1 is SGHTA, CDR2 FQGNSA. This CDR3 has 14 amino acids. V lost 1 base, J lost 4 bases, and 7 bases lay in between. For the CDR3, the DNA is TGTGCCAGCAGCTTAGAAATTGTCACCGGGGAGCTGTTTTTT. Encoded protein: CASSLEIVTGELFF.

Only a few counts were recorded for this clonotype. The chain uses TRBV7-2 and TRBJ2-7, with TRBD1 identical over 7 bases. Looked up from germline, CDR1 is SGHTA and CDR2 is FQGNSA. V lost 4 bases and J lost 6; bases outside the gene matches: 12. The CDR3 runs 15 residues. This chain's CDR3 is CASSSSPDRSFEQYF. CDR3 nucleotide sequence: TGTGCCAGCAGCTCCTCCCCGGACAGGTCTTTCGAGCAGTACTTC.

The V gene is TRBV5-6, the J gene TRBJ1-1; D unclear. The ends were cut back, 1 base at V and 3 bases at J, with 16 bases in the middle. The CDR3 totals 16 residues. CDR1 and CDR2 (germline): SGHDT, YYEEEE. The CDR3 loop reads CASSLRSTGRYTEAFF. The CDR3 coding sequence is TGTGCCAGCAGCTTGCGAAGCACGGGAAGATACACTGAAGCTTTCTTT.

This clonotype has at least ten counts. The chain employs TRBV29-1 and TRBJ2-7, with 8 bases identical to TRBD2. The junction had 11 bases not matched to a gene; V was cut back by 0 bases and J by 4 bases. In germline, CDR1 is SQVTM, CDR2 ANQGSEA. This CDR3 is 16 amino acids long. CDR3 in DNA: TGCAGCGTTGAAGAAAATTACGACACTAGCGGTTACGAGCAGTACTTC. It translates to CSVEENYDTSGYEQYF.

This clonotype occurred a few times. The gene calls are TRBV6-1 and TRBJ2-2; D may be TRBD1 (5 bases). The CDR3 is 13 amino acids. Germline V gene lookup returns CDR1 MNHNS and CDR2 SASEGT. Trimming shortened V by 9 bases and J by 6 bases, and 14 bases separated the two germline ends. The CDR3 sequence is CASRLPGPGELFF. The CDR3 region has the DNA TGTGCCAGTAGGCTGCCAGGGCCCGGGGAGCTGTTTTTT.

The rearrangement uses TRBV7-2 and TRBJ1-5; 7 positions agree with TRBD1. Germline CDR1 SGHTA, CDR2 FQGNSA. The CDR3 is 16 amino acids. V lost 5 bases and J lost 1; bases outside the gene matches: 8. Written as DNA, the CDR3 is TGTGCCAGCAGCCGGGGGCCGGACAGGAGCAATCAGCCCCAGCATTTT. Protein product: CASSRGPDRSNQPQHF.

This clonotype has only a few counts. The rearrangement links TRBV2 to TRBJ2-1, with D unresolved. Germline V gene sequence: CDR1 SNHLY, CDR2 FYNNEI. The V end was cut by 1 base, the J end by 6 bases, with 10 bases between. This CDR3 is 14 amino acids long. The CDR3 loop reads CASSEGYGSNEQFF. For the CDR3, the DNA is TGTGCCAGCAGTGAAGGTTACGGGTCCAATGAGCAGTTCTTC. The full variable domain, completed using reference TRBV2 and TRBJ2-1, is EPEVTQTPSHQVTQMGQEVILRCVPISNHLYFYWYRQILGQKVEFLVSFYNNEISEKSEIFDDQFSVERPDGSNFTLKIRSTKLEDSAMYFCASSEGYGSNEQFFGPGTRLTVL.

The V call is TRBV5-1, the J call TRBJ1-2, with D unresolved. The V and J ends lost 4 bases and 4 bases respectively, with 11 bases between them. The CDR3 loop spans 13 amino acids. In germline, CDR1 is SGHRS, CDR2 YFSETQ. This chain's CDR3 is CASSVTPIYGYTF. CDR3 bases: TGCGCCAGCAGCGTTACACCTATCTATGGCTACACCTTC.

Comments on this clonotype: The missing conserved phenylalanine or tryptophan at the end of this CDR3 makes a read error likely. This chain connects TRBV6-2 or TRBV6-3 to TRBJ1-1; the D is unclear. Germline CDR1 is MNHEY and CDR2 is SVGEGT. The CDR3 sequence is 12 residues long. CDR3 sequence: CASGYLHGGAFL. DNA of the CDR3: TGTGCCAGCGGTTACCTTCACGGTGGGGCTTTCTTG.

This clonotype was seen only a few times. The chain joins TRBV7-9 to TRBJ2-3; the D gene could be TRBD1 or TRBD2 (5 bases each). The germline gives CDR1 SEHNR, CDR2 FQNEAQ (reference sequence). The CDR3 spans 15 residues. The V gene lost 6 bases and the J gene lost 0 bases, with 13 bases spanning the gap. The CDR3 DNA is TGTGCCAGCAGGCCAGGGAGAGTGAGCACAGATACGCAGTATTTT. It specifies CASRPGRVSTDTQYF.

This clonotype showed up just a few times. The CDR3 DNA reads TGTGCCAGCACCGGGACTAGCGAGACCTACGAGCAGTACTTC. It specifies CASTGTSETYEQYF. This rearrangement joins TRBV12-3 or TRBV12-4 to TRBJ2-7; 10 bases map to TRBD2. Trimming cost V 7 bases and J 2 bases; bases outside gene matches: 5. CDR3 length: 14 amino acids.

The genes are TRBV20-1 and TRBJ2-4; D not certain. CDR1 and CDR2 from the germline V gene are DFQATT and SNEGSKA (reference sequence). CDR3 size: 13 residues. Between the trimmed V and J ends, which lost 6 bases and 0 bases, there was a span of 9 bases. The CDR3 bases are TGCAGTGCCTCAAGCCCAGCCAAAAACATTCAGTACTTC. It translates to CSASSPAKNIQYF.

The J gene is TRBJ2-7, the V gene TRBV28, with TRBD2 identical over 12 bases. V lost 5 bases, J lost 0 bases, and 2 bases stayed unmatched. Germline CDR1 MDHEN, CDR2 SYDVKM. The CDR3 spans 15 residues. The CDR3 nucleotides are TGTGCCAGCAGTATGACTAGCGGGAGCTCCTACGAGCAGTACTTC. Protein product: CASSMTSGSSYEQYF.

The chain couples TRBV15 to TRBJ2-1; D tentatively reads TRBD1 or TRBD2 (5 bases each). Trimming removed 0 bases at V and 9 bases at J, with 15 bases between. The CDR3 covers 15 residues. CDR1 LNHNV and CDR2 YYDKDF come from the germline V gene (reference sequence). CDR3: CATSRDPTGTSEQFF. The DNA of the CDR3 is TGTGCCACCAGCAGAGATCCCACTGGGACCTCTGAGCAGTTCTTC.

This rearrangement joins TRBV11-1 to TRBJ2-5; TRBD2 matches at 11 bases. The V gene end was trimmed by 5 bases and the J gene end by 4 bases; junction bases not matched to a gene: 15. CDR1 and CDR2 from the germline V gene are SGHAT and FQDESV (reference sequence). CDR3 length: 18 residues. In DNA, the CDR3 is TGTGCCAGCAGCGCCCCGAGACTAGCGGGATGGGAAGCAGAGACCCAGTACTTC. Protein: CASSAPRLAGWEAETQYF.

The V call is TRBV7-9, the J call TRBJ2-1; 7 nucleotides align to TRBD2. Trimming took 2 bases from V and 2 from J; bases not matched to a gene: 9. CDR1 is SEHNR, CDR2 FQNEAQ, per germline (reference sequence). The CDR3 is 17 amino acids. CDR3 nucleotides: TGTGCCAGCAGCTTAATTCGCGGGAGTTCCACCTACAATGAGCAGTTCTTC. This translates into CASSLIRGSSTYNEQFF. Variable domain in full (rest from reference TRBV7-9 and TRBJ2-1): DTGVSQNPRHKITKRGQNVTFRCDPISEHNRLYWYRQTLGQGPEFLTYFQNEAQLEKSRLLSDRFSAERPKGSFSTLEIQRTEQGDSAMYLCASSLIRGSSTYNEQFFGPGTRLTVL.

This clonotype was seen a handful of times. This chain links TRBV29-1 with TRBJ2-7; 9 nucleotides match TRBD1. J gave up 5 bases and V 3 bases, and 5 bases lay outside the gene matches. This CDR3 spans 13 amino acids. Germline V gene sequence: CDR1 SQVTM, CDR2 ANQGSEA. The CDR3 loop is CSVDGQGSHEQYF. The CDR3 nucleotides read TGCAGCGTTGACGGACAGGGGTCCCACGAGCAGTACTTC.

The table lists this clonotype with a few counts. The chain is built from TRBV9 and TRBJ2-3; TRBD1 matches 7 bases. CDR3 length: 17 amino acids. Germline loops: CDR1 SGDLS, CDR2 YYNGEE. The V and J ends lost 3 bases and 0 bases, in that order; junction bases with no gene match: 10. The CDR3 DNA reads as TGTGCCAGCAGCGCTGCAGGGGGTCCCCCTAGCACAGATACGCAGTATTTT. Amino acids: CASSAAGGPPSTDTQYF.

This clonotype ranks as medium-sized (0.01 to 0.1%). The J gene is TRBJ2-7, the V gene TRBV7-9; D might be TRBD1 (7 bases). The CDR3 totals 16 residues. V lost 6 bases and J 3 bases, leaving 21 bases between the germline ends. CDR1 SEHNR and CDR2 FQNEAQ come from the germline V gene (reference sequence). The CDR3 nucleotides read TGTGCCAGCAGTCCCAGGGGGGCCAAAGCCTACTACGAGCAGTACTTC. The encoded protein is CASSPRGAKAYYEQYF. The whole variable domain, remainder taken from reference TRBV7-9 and TRBJ2-7, is DTGVSQNPRHKITKRGQNVTFRCDPISEHNRLYWYRQTLGQGPEFLTYFQNEAQLEKSRLLSDRFSAERPKGSFSTLEIQRTEQGDSAMYLCASSPRGAKAYYEQYFGPGTRLTVT.

This clonotype was picked up a small number of times. This chain joins TRBV6-5 and TRBJ2-3; tentatively, D is TRBD1 or TRBD2 (5 bases each). Germline values: CDR1 MNHEY, CDR2 SVGAGI. This CDR3 has 14 amino acids. Between the trimmed V and J ends, which lost 2 bases and 3 bases, there was a span of 9 bases. The CDR3 bases are TGTGCCAGCAGTTACCCAGAGGGGACAGATACGCAGTATTTT. Translated: CASSYPEGTDTQYF.

At least ten counts were recorded for this clonotype. This chain connects TRBV5-1 to TRBJ1-1; 7 positions match TRBD1. Germline loops: CDR1 SGHRS, CDR2 YFSETQ. The V gene end was trimmed by 4 bases and the J gene end by 4 bases; junction bases not matched to a gene: 7. The CDR3 totals 14 residues. CDR3 coding DNA: TGCGCCAGCAGCCCGAGACAGGGTGGCACTGAAGCTTTCTTT. Protein sequence: CASSPRQGGTEAFF. Together with reference TRBV5-1 and TRBJ1-1, the CDR3 gives the full variable domain: KAGVTQTPRYLIKTRGQQVTLSCSPISGHRSVSWYQQTPGQGLQFLFEYFSETQRNKGNFPGRFSGRQFSNSRSEMNVSTLELGDSALYLCASSPRQGGTEAFFGQGTRLTVV.

This chain links TRBV7-9 with TRBJ2-1, with TRBD2 as a possible D gene (5 bases). CDR3 size: 12 residues. The germline V and J ends were trimmed by 4 bases and 10 bases, with 11 bases remaining between them. The germline V gene encodes CDR1 SEHNR and CDR2 FQNEAQ (reference sequence). CDR3 DNA: TGTGCCAGCAGCTCCGAGGGAGACGAGCAGTTCTTC. Amino acid sequence: CASSSEGDEQFF.

This clonotype was seen a few times. A read error may produce the germline difference seen at one junction end. The rearrangement links TRBV7-9 to TRBJ1-1, with D unclear. Germline assignment: CDR1 SEHNR and CDR2 FQNEAQ (reference sequence). The CDR3 spans 13 residues. The CDR3 DNA reads as TGTGCCAGCAGGTTAGAGGTGAACACTGAAGCTTTCTTT. As protein: CASRLEVNTEAFF.

This clonotype has more than one count but fewer than ten. V usage is TRBV12-3 or TRBV12-4 and J usage is TRBJ2-7; tentatively, D is TRBD1 or TRBD2 (5 bases each). The V and J ends lost 3 bases and 7 bases respectively, with 16 bases between them. The CDR3 has 14 amino acids. The CDR3 reads CASSLGTGNDEQYF. The CDR3 region has the DNA TGTGCCAGCAGTTTGGGGACCGGGAATGATGAGCAGTACTTC.

J is TRBJ1-5 and V is TRBV12-3 or TRBV12-4, with D unclear. Trimming cost V 4 bases and J 0 bases, with 7 bases left between them. The CDR3 totals 14 residues. CDR3 in DNA: TGTGCCAGCAGTTGGCGGGATAGCAATCAGCCCCAGCATTTT. Encoded protein: CASSWRDSNQPQHF.

At least ten counts were recorded for this clonotype. V gene TRBV12-3 or TRBV12-4 combines with J gene TRBJ1-1; TRBD1 might be the D (5 bases). With 6 bases removed from V and 1 base from J, the gap between germline ends came to 9 bases. The CDR3 runs 13 residues. CDR3 protein: CASSPTANTEAFF. The DNA for the CDR3 is TGTGCCAGCAGCCCGACAGCGAACACTGAAGCTTTCTTT.

This clonotype was detected only a few times. This chain uses TRBV7-3 with TRBJ2-3; D tentatively fits TRBD1 or TRBD2 (5 bases each). The germline V gene encodes CDR1 SGHTA and CDR2 FQGTGA. The V gene lost 3 bases and the J gene lost 8 bases, with 15 bases spanning the gap. This CDR3 is built from 14 residues. The DNA of the CDR3 is TGTGCCAGCAGCTTCGGACACCACGAGGGTACGCAGTATTTT. Its translation is CASSFGHHEGTQYF.